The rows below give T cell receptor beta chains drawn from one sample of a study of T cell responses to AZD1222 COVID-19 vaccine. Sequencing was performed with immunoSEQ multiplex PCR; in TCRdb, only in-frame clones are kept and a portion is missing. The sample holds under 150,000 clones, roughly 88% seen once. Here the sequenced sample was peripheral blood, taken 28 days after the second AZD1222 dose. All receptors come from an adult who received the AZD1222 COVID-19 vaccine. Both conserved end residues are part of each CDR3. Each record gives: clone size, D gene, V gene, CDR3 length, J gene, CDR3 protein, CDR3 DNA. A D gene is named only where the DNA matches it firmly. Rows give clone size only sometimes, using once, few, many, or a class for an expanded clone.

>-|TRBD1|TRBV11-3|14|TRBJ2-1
CASSYPTGDNEQFF
TGTGCCAGCAGCTACCCGACAGGGGACAATGAGCAGTTCTTC
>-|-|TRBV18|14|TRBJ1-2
CASSPTGTDYGYTF
TGTGCCAGCTCACCTACAGGGACGGACTATGGCTACACCTTC
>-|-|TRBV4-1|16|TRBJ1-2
CASSQEIHLANYGYTF
TGCGCCAGCAGCCAAGAAATACACCTAGCTAACTATGGCTACACCTTC
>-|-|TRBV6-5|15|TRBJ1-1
CASTEHGGGNTEAFF
TGTGCCAGCACCGAGCATGGGGGAGGGAACACTGAAGCTTTCTTT
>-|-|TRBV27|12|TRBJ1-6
CASSTQNSPLHF
TGTGCCAGCAGCACACAGAATTCACCCCTCCACTTT
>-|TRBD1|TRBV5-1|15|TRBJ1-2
CASSTGQGPNYGYTF
TGCGCCAGCAGCACCGGACAGGGCCCAAACTATGGCTACACCTTC
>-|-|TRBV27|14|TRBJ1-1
CASSSVTGGTEAFF
TGTGCCAGCAGTTCTGTGACAGGTGGGACTGAAGCTTTCTTT
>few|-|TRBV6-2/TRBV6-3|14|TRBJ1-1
CASSYPGLNTEAFF
TGTGCCAGCAGTTACCCGGGCCTGAACACTGAAGCTTTCTTT
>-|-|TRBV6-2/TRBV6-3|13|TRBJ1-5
CASSYRVIQPQHF
TGTGCCAGCAGTTACCGTGTAATACAGCCCCAGCATTTT
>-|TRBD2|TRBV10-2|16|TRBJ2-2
CASSDRTSSFTGELFF
TGCGCCAGCAGTGACCGGACTAGCTCGTTCACCGGGGAGCTGTTTTTT
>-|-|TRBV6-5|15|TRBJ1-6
CASSYSGPRTAPLHF
TGTGCCAGCAGTTATTCCGGACCGAGAACGGCACCCCTCCACTTT
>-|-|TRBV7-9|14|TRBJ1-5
CASSQEGGNQPQHF
TGTGCCAGCAGCCAAGAAGGGGGAAATCAGCCCCAGCATTTT
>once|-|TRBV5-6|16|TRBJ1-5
CASSLGPSNSNQPQHF
TGTGCCAGCAGCTTGGGCCCAAGTAATAGCAATCAGCCCCAGCATTTT
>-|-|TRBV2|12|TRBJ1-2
CASHRTDYGYTF
TGTGCCAGCCACCGGACAGACTATGGCTACACCTTC
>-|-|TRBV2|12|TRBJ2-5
CATKEEGETQYF
TGTGCCACCAAAGAGGAAGGGGAGACCCAGTACTTC
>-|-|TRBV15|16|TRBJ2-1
CATSVYLGSTYNEQFF
TGTGCCACCAGCGTTTACTTAGGTTCGACCTACAATGAGCAGTTCTTC
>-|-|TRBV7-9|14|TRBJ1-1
CASSLGSGMTEAFF
TGTGCCAGCAGCTTAGGGTCCGGGATGACTGAAGCTTTCTTT
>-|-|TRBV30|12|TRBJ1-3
CAWSVVGNTIYF
TGTGCCTGGAGTGTGGTGGGAAACACCATATATTTT
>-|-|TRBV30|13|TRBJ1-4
CAWSVKGAEKLFF
TGTGCCTGGAGTGTTAAGGGCGCTGAAAAACTGTTTTTT
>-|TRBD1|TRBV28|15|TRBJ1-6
CASSPTDRVNSPLHF
TGTGCCAGCAGTCCAACCGACAGGGTGAATTCACCCCTCCACTTT
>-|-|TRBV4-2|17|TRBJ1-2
CASSQEVLRDVGYGYTF
TGTGCCAGCAGCCAAGAAGTTCTCCGGGATGTCGGCTATGGCTACACCTTC
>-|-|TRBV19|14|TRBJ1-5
CASSMSRPGQPQHF
TGTGCCAGTAGTATGAGCCGGCCGGGTCAGCCCCAGCATTTT
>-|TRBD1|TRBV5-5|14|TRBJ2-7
CASSRQGALSKQYF
TGTGCCAGCAGCCGACAGGGGGCTCTTTCTAAGCAGTACTTC
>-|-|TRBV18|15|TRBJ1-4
CASSPRWTDNEKLFF
TGTGCCAGCTCACCACGCTGGACAGATAATGAAAAACTGTTTTTT
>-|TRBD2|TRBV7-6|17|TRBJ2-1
CASSLRRAGEGYNEQFF
TGTGCCAGCAGCTTAAGGCGAGCGGGAGAGGGGTACAATGAGCAGTTCTTC
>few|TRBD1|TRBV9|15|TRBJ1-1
CASSPGTGYMTEAFF
TGTGCCAGCAGCCCGGGGACAGGGTACATGACTGAAGCTTTCTTT
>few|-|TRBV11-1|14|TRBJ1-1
CASSFDGTNTEAFF
TGTGCCAGCAGCTTTGACGGGACAAACACTGAAGCTTTCTTT
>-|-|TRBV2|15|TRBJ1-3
CASSELSVSGNTIYF
TGTGCCAGCAGTGAATTGTCCGTCTCTGGAAACACCATATATTTT
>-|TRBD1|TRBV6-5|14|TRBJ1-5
CASSRTGGNQPQHF
TGTGCCAGCAGTAGGACAGGGGGCAATCAGCCCCAGCATTTT
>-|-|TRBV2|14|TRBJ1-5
CASSVGRSNQPQHF
TGTGCCAGCAGTGTTGGACGTAGCAATCAGCCCCAGCATTTT
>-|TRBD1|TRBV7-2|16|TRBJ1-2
CASSVPPGQGSHGYTF
TGTGCCAGCAGCGTACCCCCGGGACAGGGTTCACATGGCTACACCTTC
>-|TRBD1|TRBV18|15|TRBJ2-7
CASSPIKTGTHEQYF
TGTGCCAGCTCACCGATAAAGACAGGGACCCACGAGCAGTACTTC
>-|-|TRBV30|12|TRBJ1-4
CAWRTRNEKLFF
TGTGCCTGGAGGACAAGAAATGAAAAACTGTTTTTT
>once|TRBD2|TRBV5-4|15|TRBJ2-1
CASSPRTSGIDEQFF
TGTGCCAGCAGCCCGAGGACTAGCGGGATCGATGAGCAGTTCTTC
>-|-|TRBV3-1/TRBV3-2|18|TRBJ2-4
CASSGEDPICKGKNIQYF
TGTGCCAGCAGCGGGGAGGATCCCATTTGCAAAGGAAAAAACATTCAGTACTTC
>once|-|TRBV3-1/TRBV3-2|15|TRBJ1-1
CASSPSNSGDTEAFF
TGTGCCAGCAGCCCGTCGAATTCGGGGGACACTGAAGCTTTCTTT
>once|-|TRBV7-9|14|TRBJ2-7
CASSFETGAYEQYF
TGTGCCAGCAGTTTCGAGACAGGAGCCTACGAGCAGTACTTC
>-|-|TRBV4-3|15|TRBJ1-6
CASSQDWDRGSPLHF
TGCGCCAGCAGCCAAGATTGGGACCGGGGTTCACCCCTCCACTTT
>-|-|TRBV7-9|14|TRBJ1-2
CASSYDTEVYGYTF
TGTGCCAGCAGCTATGACACCGAGGTCTATGGCTACACCTTC
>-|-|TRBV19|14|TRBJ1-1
CASSKVRENTEAFF
TGTGCCAGTAGTAAAGTCAGGGAGAACACTGAAGCTTTCTTT
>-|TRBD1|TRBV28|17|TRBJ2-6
CASSRGQGFSGANVLTF
TGTGCCAGCAGTCGGGGACAGGGTTTCTCTGGGGCCAACGTCCTGACTTTC
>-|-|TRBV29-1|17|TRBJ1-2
CSVTAGYSYDGNYGYTF
TGCAGCGTTACGGCTGGGTATTCTTATGACGGTAACTATGGCTACACCTTC
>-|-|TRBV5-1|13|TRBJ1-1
CASSLGLITEAFF
TGCGCCAGCAGCTTGGGACTGATCACTGAAGCTTTCTTT